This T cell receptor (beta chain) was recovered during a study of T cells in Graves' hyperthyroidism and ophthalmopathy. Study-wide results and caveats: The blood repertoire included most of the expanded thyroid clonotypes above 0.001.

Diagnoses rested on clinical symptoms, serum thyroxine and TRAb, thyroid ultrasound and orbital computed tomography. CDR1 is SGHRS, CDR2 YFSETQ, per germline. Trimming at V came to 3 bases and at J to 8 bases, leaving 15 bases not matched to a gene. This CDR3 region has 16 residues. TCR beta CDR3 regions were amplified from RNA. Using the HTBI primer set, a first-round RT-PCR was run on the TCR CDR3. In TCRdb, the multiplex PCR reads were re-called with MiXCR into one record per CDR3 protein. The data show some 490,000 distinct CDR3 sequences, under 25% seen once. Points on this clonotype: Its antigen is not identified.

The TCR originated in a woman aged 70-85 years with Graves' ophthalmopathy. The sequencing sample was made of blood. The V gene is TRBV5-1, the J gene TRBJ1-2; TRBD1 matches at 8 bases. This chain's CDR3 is CASSWAGLGQGEGYTF. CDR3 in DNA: TGCGCCAGCAGCTGGGCCGGACTCGGACAGGGAGAGGGCTACACCTTC.